This is a list of T cell receptor beta chains from one sample in a study of T cell responses to AZD1222 COVID-19 vaccine. TCRdb keeps only in-frame clones here, not all; method: immunoSEQ multiplex PCR. This repertoire shows about 120,000 clones, around nine tenths found once; its top ten account for roughly 14%. The material sequenced was peripheral blood, taken 28 days after the second AZD1222 dose. The source is an adult who received the AZD1222 COVID-19 vaccine. Each CDR3 is given with its conserved first and last residue. The order of the fields is CDR3 protein, CDR3 DNA, D gene, clone size, J gene, V gene. A D gene is named only where the DNA matches it firmly. Where a row states a size, it is once, few, many or the class of an expanded clone; other rows omit it.

CDR3aa: CASSSPGPGQASEKLFF; CDR3nt: TGTGCCAGCAGCTCTCCGGGTCCGGGACAGGCTAGTGAAAAACTGTTTTTT; d_gene: TRBD1; abundance: .; j_gene: TRBJ1-4; v_gene: TRBV9
CDR3aa: CASSSQGVVVTEAFF; CDR3nt: TGTGCCAGCAGCTCTCAGGGGGTTGTTGTCACTGAAGCTTTCTTT; d_gene: TRBD1; abundance: .; j_gene: TRBJ1-1; v_gene: TRBV7-8
CDR3aa: CASSSQGYEQYF; CDR3nt: TGTGCCAGCAGCTCACAGGGCTACGAGCAGTACTTC; d_gene: .; abundance: .; j_gene: TRBJ2-7; v_gene: TRBV11-2
CDR3aa: CASSTTGHTEAFF; CDR3nt: TGTGCCAGCAGCACTACAGGGCACACTGAAGCTTTCTTT; d_gene: .; abundance: .; j_gene: TRBJ1-1; v_gene: TRBV11-2
CDR3aa: CASSSGQGQFF; CDR3nt: TGTGCCAGCAGCTCAGGACAGGGCCAGTTCTTC; d_gene: TRBD1; abundance: .; j_gene: TRBJ2-1; v_gene: TRBV7-6
CDR3aa: CASSSYRAYTEAFF; CDR3nt: TGTGCCAGCAGTTCGTACAGGGCTTACACTGAAGCTTTCTTT; d_gene: .; abundance: few; j_gene: TRBJ1-1; v_gene: TRBV28
CDR3aa: CASSPSVAGANVLTF; CDR3nt: TGTGCCAGCAGCCCCTCGGTCGCTGGGGCCAACGTCCTGACTTTC; d_gene: .; abundance: .; j_gene: TRBJ2-6; v_gene: TRBV6-5
CDR3aa: CASSAANNSPLHF; CDR3nt: TGTGCCAGCAGTGCAGCTAATAATTCACCCCTCCACTTT; d_gene: .; abundance: .; j_gene: TRBJ1-6; v_gene: TRBV2
CDR3aa: CASRGAKTQYF; CDR3nt: TGTGCCAGCAGGGGGGCAAAGACCCAGTACTTC; d_gene: .; abundance: few; j_gene: TRBJ2-5; v_gene: TRBV7-9
CDR3aa: CAISESATGGVNSPLHF; CDR3nt: TGTGCCATCAGTGAGTCTGCGACAGGGGGTGTTAATTCACCCCTCCACTTT; d_gene: TRBD1; abundance: .; j_gene: TRBJ1-6; v_gene: TRBV10-3
CDR3aa: CASSLIEMTGVGYTF; CDR3nt: TGCGCCAGCAGCCTGATCGAGATGACAGGGGTAGGCTACACCTTC; d_gene: TRBD1; abundance: once; j_gene: TRBJ1-2; v_gene: TRBV5-1
CDR3aa: CASGYPRGGITNEKLFF; CDR3nt: TGTGCTAGTGGTTACCCCCGGGGGGGAATAACTAATGAAAAACTGTTTTTT; d_gene: .; abundance: .; j_gene: TRBJ1-4; v_gene: TRBV12-5
CDR3aa: CASTLAGGSTNEKLFF; CDR3nt: TGCGCCAGCACCCTGGCCGGGGGTTCAACTAATGAAAAACTGTTTTTT; d_gene: .; abundance: .; j_gene: TRBJ1-4; v_gene: TRBV5-1
CDR3aa: CASSVYPSYEQYF; CDR3nt: TGCGCCAGCTCCGTATACCCTTCCTACGAGCAGTACTTC; d_gene: .; abundance: once; j_gene: TRBJ2-7; v_gene: TRBV5-1
CDR3aa: CASRGRTNQPQHF; CDR3nt: TGTGCCAGCAGGGGCAGGACGAATCAGCCCCAGCATTTT; d_gene: .; abundance: .; j_gene: TRBJ1-5; v_gene: TRBV27
CDR3aa: CAHTRDGNYGYTF; CDR3nt: TGTGCCCATACCAGGGACGGTAACTATGGCTACACCTTC; d_gene: .; abundance: once; j_gene: TRBJ1-2; v_gene: TRBV10-3
CDR3aa: CATSRDFRGQKPDTQYF; CDR3nt: TGTGCCACCAGCAGAGATTTCAGGGGTCAAAAACCAGATACGCAGTATTTT; d_gene: .; abundance: .; j_gene: TRBJ2-3; v_gene: TRBV15
CDR3aa: CASSLALLGGVLGYTF; CDR3nt: TGTGCCAGCAGCTTAGCGCTTTTGGGGGGCGTATTGGGCTACACCTTC; d_gene: .; abundance: .; j_gene: TRBJ1-2; v_gene: TRBV7-9
CDR3aa: CASSLDVWTGRNGYTF; CDR3nt: TGTGCCAGCAGCTTAGATGTATGGACAGGGCGCAATGGCTACACCTTC; d_gene: TRBD1; abundance: .; j_gene: TRBJ1-2; v_gene: TRBV11-1
CDR3aa: CASSIQGNTEAFF; CDR3nt: TGTGCCAGTAGTATTCAAGGGAACACTGAAGCTTTCTTT; d_gene: .; abundance: .; j_gene: TRBJ1-1; v_gene: TRBV19
CDR3aa: CASNGGGFSNQPQHF; CDR3nt: TGTGCCAGCAACGGCGGGGGCTTTAGCAATCAGCCCCAGCATTTT; d_gene: .; abundance: .; j_gene: TRBJ1-5; v_gene: TRBV28
CDR3aa: CASQGREGPPREKLFF; CDR3nt: TGTGCCAGCCAGGGCAGGGAGGGCCCTCCTCGGGAAAAACTGTTTTTT; d_gene: .; abundance: .; j_gene: TRBJ1-4; v_gene: TRBV2
CDR3aa: CASSLEGVISEKLFF; CDR3nt: TGTGCCAGCAGCTTAGAGGGCGTGATTTCTGAAAAACTGTTTTTT; d_gene: .; abundance: .; j_gene: TRBJ1-4; v_gene: TRBV7-9
CDR3aa: CATGDREDYGYTF; CDR3nt: TGTGCCACCGGGGACAGGGAAGACTATGGCTACACCTTC; d_gene: TRBD1; abundance: few; j_gene: TRBJ1-2; v_gene: TRBV6-6
CDR3aa: CASSGRGLNQPQHF; CDR3nt: TGTGCCAGCAGCGGTAGGGGCCTCAATCAGCCCCAGCATTTT; d_gene: .; abundance: .; j_gene: TRBJ1-5; v_gene: TRBV28
CDR3aa: CASRGDYGYTF; CDR3nt: TGTGCCAGCAGAGGGGACTATGGCTACACCTTC; d_gene: .; abundance: .; j_gene: TRBJ1-2; v_gene: TRBV2
CDR3aa: CASSSSVNCDF; CDR3nt: TGTGCCAGCAGCAGCTCCGTCAACTGCGATTTT; d_gene: .; abundance: .; j_gene: TRBJ1-3; v_gene: TRBV28
CDR3aa: CASSYWPRGTNEKLFF; CDR3nt: TGTGCCAGCAGTTATTGGCCAAGGGGTACTAATGAAAAACTGTTTTTT; d_gene: .; abundance: .; j_gene: TRBJ1-4; v_gene: TRBV6-2/TRBV6-3
CDR3aa: CASSASRGGAATEAFF; CDR3nt: TGTGCCAGTAGTGCCTCCCGGGGGGGTGCGGCCACTGAAGCTTTCTTT; d_gene: .; abundance: .; j_gene: TRBJ1-1; v_gene: TRBV6-6
CDR3aa: CASSYSTGRTGEAFF; CDR3nt: TGTGCCAGCAGTTACTCGACAGGCCGTACGGGGGAAGCTTTCTTT; d_gene: .; abundance: .; j_gene: TRBJ1-1; v_gene: TRBV6-5
CDR3aa: CASGTGHTEAFF; CDR3nt: TGTGCCAGTGGGACAGGGCACACTGAAGCTTTCTTT; d_gene: TRBD1; abundance: .; j_gene: TRBJ1-1; v_gene: TRBV2
CDR3aa: CASSLSLAGRYEQYF; CDR3nt: TGTGCCAGCAGCTTATCTCTCGCGGGCCGATACGAGCAGTACTTC; d_gene: .; abundance: few; j_gene: TRBJ2-7; v_gene: TRBV7-7
CDR3aa: CATRGRQDSYEQYF; CDR3nt: TGTGCCACCCGGGGAAGACAGGACTCCTACGAGCAGTACTTC; d_gene: .; abundance: .; j_gene: TRBJ2-7; v_gene: TRBV2
CDR3aa: CASGRQTDSYGYTF; CDR3nt: TGTGCCAGCGGTCGACAGACAGACTCCTATGGCTACACCTTC; d_gene: .; abundance: .; j_gene: TRBJ1-2; v_gene: TRBV2
CDR3aa: CASSPRTGGWSPLHF; CDR3nt: TGTGCCAGCAGCCCCCGGACAGGGGGCTGGTCACCCCTCCACTTT; d_gene: TRBD1; abundance: .; j_gene: TRBJ1-6; v_gene: TRBV3-1/TRBV3-2
CDR3aa: CASSLRRNSPLHF; CDR3nt: TGTGCCAGCAGCCTGAGACGGAATTCACCCCTCCACTTT; d_gene: .; abundance: .; j_gene: TRBJ1-6; v_gene: TRBV7-8
CDR3aa: CASRHRPGQNYGYTF; CDR3nt: TGTGCCAGCAGACACCGCCCGGGACAAAACTATGGCTACACCTTC; d_gene: .; abundance: few; j_gene: TRBJ1-2; v_gene: TRBV6-6
CDR3aa: CSVEGPLDSHSYEQYF; CDR3nt: TGCAGCGTTGAAGGACCGTTAGACAGCCACTCCTACGAGCAGTACTTC; d_gene: .; abundance: .; j_gene: TRBJ2-7; v_gene: TRBV29-1
CDR3aa: CSVEDGGGGYTF; CDR3nt: TGCAGCGTTGAAGACGGGGGCGGTGGCTACACCTTC; d_gene: .; abundance: .; j_gene: TRBJ1-2; v_gene: TRBV29-1
CDR3aa: CASSSDRGSEQYF; CDR3nt: TGTGCCAGCAGTAGCGACAGGGGTAGCGAGCAGTACTTC; d_gene: TRBD1; abundance: .; j_gene: TRBJ2-7; v_gene: TRBV6-6
CDR3aa: CASSAERGAYQPQHF; CDR3nt: TGTGCCAGCAGCGCCGAAAGAGGGGCGTATCAGCCCCAGCATTTT; d_gene: .; abundance: few; j_gene: TRBJ1-5; v_gene: TRBV2
CDR3aa: CSDQGAETQYF; CDR3nt: TGCAGCGACCAGGGGGCAGAGACCCAGTACTTC; d_gene: TRBD1; abundance: .; j_gene: TRBJ2-5; v_gene: TRBV29-1